Below are 27 T cell receptor beta chains sequenced from a single sample in a study of blood T cell repertoires in COVID-19. Assay: immunoSEQ multiplex PCR; the TCRdb copy retains only in-frame clones and omits some. The sample shows some 370,000 clones, roughly four fifths of them seen only once. Sequencing used PBMCs or T cells enriched from blood (not recorded which). All receptors derive from a woman in her fifties or sixties who had recovered from COVID-19.

This rearrangement joins TRBV5-6 to TRBJ1-4, with a weak D call TRBD1 (6 bases). Trimming cost V 4 bases and J 8 bases, with 18 bases left between them. Germline values: CDR1 SGHDT, CDR2 YYEEEE. The CDR3 has 15 amino acids. The CDR3 is CASSPLGQGNEKLFF. The CDR3 nucleotides read TGTGCCAGCAGCCCGCTGGGGCAGGGGAACGAAAAACTGTTTTTT.

This clone was seen more than once but under ten times. The rearrangement joins TRBV13 to TRBJ2-7, with 12 bases aligning to TRBD2. The germline CDR1 and CDR2 sequences are PRHDT and FYEKMQ (reference sequence). The CDR3 length is 15 residues. Unmatched junction bases numbered 6, after V lost 5 bases and J lost 4 bases. This chain's CDR3 is CASSLASGGAYEQYF. The CDR3 DNA is TGTGCCAGCAGCCTCGCTAGCGGGGGGGCTTACGAGCAGTACTTC.

J is TRBJ2-3 and V is TRBV6-5; 9 bases map to TRBD2. Germline V gene data show CDR1 as MNHEY and CDR2 as SVGAGI. Trimming at V came to 5 bases and at J to 3 bases, leaving 6 bases not matched to a gene. This CDR3 region has 15 residues. CDR3 bases: TGTGCCAGCAGTCCTGCGGGAGGGCGGACAGATACGCAGTATTTT. Amino acid sequence: CASSPAGGRTDTQYF.

The chain has TRBV10-3 and TRBJ1-5; no clear D gene. Germline V lookup: CDR1 ENHRY, CDR2 SYGVKD. The CDR3 has 12 amino acids. Trimming cost V 5 bases and J 4 bases, with 6 bases left between them. The CDR3 sequence is CAISPGNQPQHF. DNA for the CDR3: TGTGCCATCAGTCCGGGGAATCAGCCCCAGCATTTT.

V gene TRBV9 combines with J gene TRBJ2-1, with D maybe TRBD2 (5 bases). Germline CDR1 SGDLS, CDR2 YYNGEE. V gave up 0 bases and J gave up 2 bases, with 12 bases separating them. The CDR3 has 16 amino acids. The chain's CDR3 is CASSVAQSGPYNEQFF. In DNA, the CDR3 is TGTGCCAGCAGCGTAGCTCAGAGCGGTCCCTACAATGAGCAGTTCTTC.

The genes are TRBV29-1 and TRBJ1-2; maybe TRBD1 (5 bases). V was trimmed by 0 bases and J by 5 bases, leaving 16 bases between them. CDR1 is SQVTM and CDR2 is ANQGSEA in the germline V gene. The CDR3 runs to 15 residues. CDR3 amino acids: CSVEDPTAMSYGYTF. CDR3 nucleotide sequence: TGCAGCGTTGAAGATCCGACAGCGATGAGTTATGGCTACACCTTC.

The chain links TRBV19 to TRBJ1-1; 7 bases are a match to TRBD1. The germline gives CDR1 LNHDA, CDR2 SQIVND (reference sequence). The length of the CDR3 is 14 residues. Trimming cost V 4 bases and J 1 base; bases outside gene matches: 3. The CDR3 sequence is CASSKQGQNTEAFF. CDR3 sequence (DNA): TGTGCCAGTAGTAAACAGGGGCAGAACACTGAAGCTTTCTTT.

The chain carries TRBV24-1 and TRBJ2-1; the D gene is possibly TRBD1 (5 bases). The CDR3 loop spans 13 amino acids. Looked up from germline, CDR1 is KGHDR and CDR2 is SFDVKD. V lost 3 bases to trimming and J lost 8 bases, with 10 bases between them. CDR3 bases: TGTGCCACCAGTGATGGGGCCTTTTATGAGCAGTTCTTC. Its protein is CATSDGAFYEQFF.

The chain recombines TRBV11-2 with TRBJ1-1; 9 nucleotides match TRBD1. CDR1 is SGHAT and CDR2 is FQNNGV in the germline V gene. The CDR3 consists of 13 residues. V shed 5 bases, J shed 10 bases, and the junction held 8 bases outside the gene matches. DNA of the CDR3: TGTGCCAGCAGCGGGTATACGACAGGGGGAGCTTTCTTT. Translation: CASSGYTTGGAFF.

As concerns this clone: Its ends do not fully match the called genes, so a read error is possible. The chain has TRBV2 and TRBJ1-1; tentatively, D is TRBD1 (6 bases). Germline lookup yields CDR1 SNHLY and CDR2 FYNNEI. The CDR3 is 14 residues long. The CDR3 loop is CASIEGGLSTEAFF. The CDR3 coding sequence is TGTGCCAGCATTGAAGGGGGGCTGAGCACTGAAGCTTTCTTT. The whole variable domain, filled in from reference TRBV2 and TRBJ1-1, reads EPEVTQTPSHQVTQMGQEVILRCVPISNHLYFYWYRQILGQKVEFLVSFYNNEISEKSEIFDDQFSVERPDGSNFTLKIRSTKLEDSAMYFCASIEGGLSTEAFFGQGTRLTVV.

This clone came up a few times. The chain couples TRBV15 to TRBJ1-2; tentative D call: TRBD1 (5 bases). This CDR3 is 13 amino acids long. Trimming pared 0 bases from V and 6 bases from J, leaving 8 bases between. Germline V lookup: CDR1 LNHNV, CDR2 YYDKDF (reference sequence). The CDR3 spells CATSRDQGDGYTF. CDR3 coding DNA: TGTGCCACCAGCAGAGATCAGGGCGATGGCTACACCTTC.

The chain has TRBV19 and TRBJ1-2; tentative D call: TRBD1 (5 bases). Germline V gene lookup returns CDR1 LNHDA and CDR2 SQIVND (reference sequence). V lost 6 bases and J lost 0, with 8 bases in between. The CDR3 consists of 13 residues. The CDR3 protein is CASRTDPNYGYTF. CDR3 sequence (DNA): TGTGCCAGTAGGACAGACCCTAACTATGGCTACACCTTC.

CDR3 nucleotides: TGTGCCACCAGCCTTCCACAGGGAGCGGATTTGAGCACTGAAGCTTTCTTT. It translates to CATSLPQGADLSTEAFF. The chain couples TRBV15 to TRBJ1-1; tentatively, D is TRBD1 (6 bases). CDR3 size: 17 residues. Germline V gives CDR1 LNHNV, CDR2 YYDKDF (reference sequence). V was cut by 5 bases and J by 4 bases, with 23 bases left in between.

V gene TRBV19 combines with J gene TRBJ2-5, with 8 positions matching TRBD1. This CDR3 has 16 amino acids. V lost 3 bases and J lost 5; bases outside the gene matches: 11. Germline CDR1 is LNHDA and CDR2 is SQIVND (reference sequence). CDR3 sequence (DNA): TGTGCCAGTAGTATGTCCAGGACAGGGAGGTGGGAGACCCAGTACTTC. Its translation: CASSMSRTGRWETQYF.

The chain has TRBV7-2 and TRBJ2-3; unclear D gene. The CDR3 sequence is 12 residues long. Germline V lookup: CDR1 SGHTA, CDR2 FQGNSA. V lost 4 bases, J lost 6 bases, and 8 bases lay in between. CDR3 coding DNA: TGTGCCAGCAGCTCCCCTCCGGATACGCAGTATTTT. Protein product: CASSSPPDTQYF.

The chain links TRBV10-3 to TRBJ1-2; tentatively, D is TRBD1 (5 bases). Germline assignment: CDR1 ENHRY and CDR2 SYGVKD. V shed 10 bases and J shed 4 bases, with 13 bases lying between them. The CDR3 sequence is 12 residues long. CDR3 nucleotide sequence: TGTGCCAGCGGGGGGTCCCGCTATGGCTACACCTTC. This gives the protein CASGGSRYGYTF.

This clone showed up just a few times. The chain recombines TRBV7-2 with TRBJ2-7; D may be TRBD1 (6 bases). The germline V gene encodes CDR1 SGHTA and CDR2 FQGNSA. The CDR3 consists of 15 residues. The germline V and J ends were trimmed by 1 base and 2 bases, with 12 bases remaining between them. The CDR3 sequence: CASSLDATGPYEQYF. CDR3 nucleotide sequence: TGTGCCAGCAGCTTAGATGCGACAGGACCCTACGAGCAGTACTTC.

Notes on this clone: Other DNA sequences within the sample encode an identical CDR3. The CDR3 reads CASSSGLNTEAFF. As DNA, the CDR3 is TGCGCCAGCAGCTCGGGGTTGAACACTGAAGCTTTCTTT. This chain joins TRBV5-1 and TRBJ1-1; D is uncertain. Germline loops: CDR1 SGHRS, CDR2 YFSETQ. This CDR3 region has 13 residues. Between the trimmed V and J ends, which lost 3 bases and 0 bases, there was a span of 6 bases.

Only one count was recorded for this clone. The gene calls are TRBV15 and TRBJ1-4, with D unclear. The V and J ends lost 0 bases and 1 base respectively, with 6 bases between them. The germline CDR1 and CDR2 sequences are LNHNV and YYDKDF (reference sequence). The CDR3 runs 15 residues. The CDR3 bases are TGTGCCACCAGCAGAGATGGGCAAACTAATGAAAAACTGTTTTTT. Protein: CATSRDGQTNEKLFF.

The chain links TRBV19 to TRBJ1-1, with D possibly matching TRBD1 (5 bases). The germline V gene has CDR1 LNHDA and CDR2 SQIVND (reference sequence). This CDR3 is built from 13 residues. The ends were cut back, 7 bases at V and 1 base at J, with 10 bases in the middle. Here the CDR3 reads CASTGRGNTEAFF. The CDR3 DNA is TGTGCCAGTACAGGGAGGGGGAACACTGAAGCTTTCTTT.

The rearrangement joins TRBV4-3 to TRBJ2-7; 7 bases fit TRBD2. V lost 1 base and J lost 4; bases outside the gene matches: 7. Germline CDR1 LGHNA, CDR2 YSLEER. The CDR3 contains 15 residues. The CDR3: CASSQGYPGGYEQYF. CDR3 bases: TGCGCCAGCAGCCAAGGGTACCCGGGGGGTTACGAGCAGTACTTC.

The rearrangement links TRBV4-1 to TRBJ1-2, with D uncertain. V lost 2 bases to trimming and J lost 3 bases, with 7 bases between them. This CDR3 is 13 amino acids long. Germline V gives CDR1 MGHRA, CDR2 YSYEKL. The CDR3: CASSQNGDYGYTF. The CDR3 coding sequence is TGCGCCAGCAGCCAAAACGGGGACTATGGCTACACCTTC.

This clone has more than one count but fewer than ten. The chain carries TRBV7-9 and TRBJ2-2; 7 bases map to TRBD1. This CDR3 has 15 amino acids. Trimming at V came to 5 bases and at J to 3 bases, leaving 6 bases not matched to a gene. Per the germline V gene, CDR1 is SEHNR and CDR2 is FQNEAQ (reference sequence). The CDR3 here is CASSKRDRDTGELFF. The CDR3 nucleotides are TGTGCCAGCAGCAAACGAGACAGGGACACCGGGGAGCTGTTTTTT.

The chain carries TRBV12-5 and TRBJ2-5; 11 nucleotides match TRBD2. The germline CDR1 and CDR2 sequences are LGHNT and FRNRAP. The CDR3 has 13 residues. After removal of 8 bases from V and 4 bases from J, the junction contained 3 bases not matched to a gene. The CDR3 nucleotides read TGTGCTAGTAGGGGACTAGCGGCAGAGACCCAGTACTTC. The encoded protein is CASRGLAAETQYF.

A remark on this clone: Germline and junction disagree at one end, which may indicate a read error. This specimen includes other DNA sequences encoding the same CDR3. The chain carries TRBV18 and TRBJ2-2; 8 bases line up with TRBD1. The CDR3 runs 13 residues. Germline V CDR1 and CDR2: KGHSH, LQKENI. CDR3 nucleotide sequence: TGTGCCAGCTCACCTCAGGGGGCCGGGGAGTTGTTTTTT. Protein product: CASSPQGAGELFF.

CDR3 nucleotides: TGTGCCAGTTTACCGGGACAGCAAAACACTGAAGCTTTCTTT. Translating it yields CASLPGQQNTEAFF. This chain uses TRBV19 with TRBJ1-1; 7 bases fit TRBD1. The CDR3 length is 14 residues. With 8 bases clipped from V and 2 bases from J, the junction kept 8 bases outside the gene matches. CDR1 and CDR2 from the germline V gene are LNHDA and SQIVND (reference sequence).

This clone was seen a handful of times. The V call is TRBV3-1 (or the pseudogene TRBV3-2), the J call TRBJ1-6; D is unresolved. Germline lookup yields CDR1 LGHDT and CDR2 YNNKEL (reference sequence). Trimming removed 1 base from V and 8 bases from J, with 6 bases in between. The CDR3 contains 13 residues. CDR3 nucleotide sequence: TGTGCCAGCAGCCAAGGGGGAGATTCACCCCTCCACTTT. Its protein is CASSQGGDSPLHF.